This T cell receptor (beta chain) derives from a study of blood T cell repertoires in COVID-19. Study-level information: The United States, Italy and Spain provided the acute and convalescent COVID-19 samples.

Germline V gene lookup returns CDR1 LGHDT and CDR2 YNNKEL (reference sequence). V lost 4 bases and J lost 0; bases outside the gene matches: 3. This CDR3 region has 16 residues. Original data processing: Estimation of nucleated cell counts was performed using reference gene primer amplification. Measured with immunoSEQ multiplex PCR; TCRdb has only the in-frame clones, and not every one. For V, J and clone size, that table is used; D and trimming come from the DNA. The sample carries roughly 120,000 clones, around 90% recorded once. The TCR sequence derives from a man between 45 and 60 years old with COVID-19, enrolled during active disease. Specimen: peripheral blood. The chain employs TRBV3-1 (or the pseudogene TRBV3-2) and TRBJ2-3; 11 positions match TRBD2. The CDR3 nucleotides are TGTGCCAGCAGCCGGGTAGCGGGGGGGAGCACAGATACGCAGTATTTT. Protein product: CASSRVAGGSTDTQYF.